This T cell receptor beta chain derives from a study of shared clonotypes between healthy human individuals. General study results and limits: Rarefaction showed that sequencing of sorted subsets was incomplete (despite large depth).

A word on this clone: Its antigen is not identified. A far larger clone is only one base removed, so a read error is likely. This is likely a read error, given that the CDR3 carries no conserved phenylalanine or tryptophan at its end. The limits of the CDR3 on the DNA are not certain, so only TCRdb's listed CDR3 is given.

Here immunoSEQ multiplex PCR was the method, and the copy in TCRdb shows in-frame clones only, minus some. The table lists around 340,000 clones, around 79% of them singletons, with about 10% in the top ten. The CDR3 region is 13 residues in length, termini included. Germline V gene sequence: CDR1 MGHRA, CDR2 YSYEKL. The V call is TRBV4-1, the J call TRBJ2-7; TRBD2 reflects the table's D call only, with no check against the DNA. Material: memory CD4+ T cells sorted from blood. Subset: CD45RA-negative fraction. This TCR was recovered from a man aged 30 to 39 in good health. CDR3 loop: CASSPRTSLSPYL.